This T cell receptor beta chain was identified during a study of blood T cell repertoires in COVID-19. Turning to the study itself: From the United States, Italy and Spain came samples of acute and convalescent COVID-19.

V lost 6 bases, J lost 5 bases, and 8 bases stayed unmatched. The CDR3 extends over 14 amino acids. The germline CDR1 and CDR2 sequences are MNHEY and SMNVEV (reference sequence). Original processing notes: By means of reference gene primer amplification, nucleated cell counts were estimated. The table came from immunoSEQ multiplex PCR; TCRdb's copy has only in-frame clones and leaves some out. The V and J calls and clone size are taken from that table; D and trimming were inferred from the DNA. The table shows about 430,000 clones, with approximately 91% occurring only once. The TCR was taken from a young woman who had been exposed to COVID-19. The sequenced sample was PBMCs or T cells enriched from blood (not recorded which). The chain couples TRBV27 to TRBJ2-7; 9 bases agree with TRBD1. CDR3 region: CASRASGQGNEQYF. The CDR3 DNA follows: TGTGCCAGCAGGGCATCGGGACAGGGAAACGAGCAGTACTTC.